Below, one T cell receptor (beta chain) is given with its context. Its matching antigen is unknown. These data originate in a study of cytomegalovirus exposure and HLA in healthy donors. Study results and limitations: Reportedly, cytomegalovirus status was diagnosed with high sensitivity and specificity. Donors belonging to an Asian-associated ancestry cluster reportedly showed fewer N-insertions in productive TCRs than the roughly 670-donor mean, according to what a later analysis found. As a later analysis showed, a missense DCLRE1C variant was linked to trimming of TCR beta V- and J-genes.

The V end was cut by 3 bases, the J end by 5 bases, with 4 bases between. Germline lookup yields CDR1 SEHNR and CDR2 FQNEAQ (reference sequence). This CDR3 contains 12 residues. With 60 Vbeta and 13 Jbeta primers, the PCR was carried out. The repertoire was sequenced with immunoSEQ multiplex PCR; TCRdb's copy has only in-frame clones and lacks some. The sample lists around 130,000 clones, 77% occurring once. The sample consisted of PBMCs. This TCR was sampled from a man aged 18 to 29 in good health and CMV-seropositive. The J gene is TRBJ2-2, the V gene TRBV7-9; D gene uncertain. The CDR3: CASSFSTGELFF. DNA for the CDR3: TGTGCCAGCAGCTTTTCTACCGGGGAGCTGTTTTTT. Full variable domain (remainder filled in from reference TRBV7-9 and TRBJ2-2): DTGVSQNPRHKITKRGQNVTFRCDPISEHNRLYWYRQTLGQGPEFLTYFQNEAQLEKSRLLSDRFSAERPKGSFSTLEIQRTEQGDSAMYLCASSFSTGELFFGEGSRLTVL.